Sequencing of this T cell receptor beta chain was carried out in a study of glioma-infiltrating T cells after dendritic cell vaccination. Study information: Patients received three intradermal dendritic cell vaccine injections at biweekly intervals. Study outcomes and limitations: Higher pretreatment TIL content predicted longer progression-free time and survival.

PBMC sampling occurred before vaccination, two weeks after the third dose, and at progression. This CDR3 is built from 15 residues. Trimming took 8 bases from V and 7 from J; bases not matched to a gene: 15. Turning to this clone: Antigen: not known.

Amplification used 60 V beta primers and 13 J beta primers. Here immunoSEQ multiplex PCR was the method, and the copy in TCRdb shows in-frame clones only, minus some. Seen here are about 92,000 clones, around 86% observed once, and the top ten hold approximately 15%. This chain links TRBV5-3 with TRBJ1-5; TRBD1 matches at 7 bases. TRBV5-3 is treated as an ORF (open reading frame) with a function not yet certain. The clonotype was recovered from a human donor with glioblastoma. The sequenced sample was blood, obtained before dendritic cell vaccination. The CDR3 spells CARGQCRGLRQPQHF. The DNA for the CDR3 is TGTGCCAGGGGACAGTGTAGGGGATTAAGGCAGCCCCAGCATTTT.